This T cell receptor (beta chain) was captured in a study of early T cells in non-severe SARS-CoV-2 infection. In the study overall: The sequenced material was bulk RNA from unsorted whole blood, and its chains were unpaired.

General study points: Missing private and CD4 specificities, VDJdb matching favored anti-spike CD8 responses.

Attachment of unique molecular identifiers to individual cDNA molecules was performed. TCRdb analysed the 5' RACE reads with MiXCR anew, one entry per CDR3 protein. The sample consists of more than 85,000 distinct CDR3 sequences, 13% of them appearing once. The CDR3 is 13 residues long. Germline lookup yields CDR1 SSHAT and CDR2 FNYEAQ (reference sequence). A remark on this clonotype: Its antigen is undetermined. A read error may produce the germline difference seen at one junction end.

Sequences were obtained from whole blood. The chain uses TRBV7-7 and TRBJ2-2; TRBD1 matches 7 bases. This TCR came from an adult who was a healthcare worker with PCR-confirmed SARS-CoV-2 infection or an uninfected control (not recorded which). CDR3: CVSSVQGTGELFF. In DNA form, the CDR3 reads TGTGTCAGCAGCGTACAGGGGACCGGGGAGCTGTTTTTT.